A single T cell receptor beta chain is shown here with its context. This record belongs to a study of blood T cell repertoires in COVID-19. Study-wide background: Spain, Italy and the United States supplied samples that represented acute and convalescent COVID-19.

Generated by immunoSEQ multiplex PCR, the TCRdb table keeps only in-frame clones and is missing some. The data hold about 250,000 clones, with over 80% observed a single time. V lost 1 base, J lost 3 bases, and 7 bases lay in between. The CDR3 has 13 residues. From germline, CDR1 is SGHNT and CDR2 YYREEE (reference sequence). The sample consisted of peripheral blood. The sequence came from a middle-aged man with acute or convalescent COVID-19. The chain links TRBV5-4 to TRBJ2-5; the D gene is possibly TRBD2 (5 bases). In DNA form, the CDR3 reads TGTGCCAGCAGCTTGAAGGGAGAAGAGACCCAGTACTTC. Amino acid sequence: CASSLKGEETQYF.